Presented here are 11 T cell receptor beta chains from one specimen sequenced in a study of vaccination and CD4 T cells after COVID-19. As for treatment: roughly nine-day PBMC culture with coronavirus spike peptide pools or control peptides (ViraFEST assay). Which antigens these TCRs recognize remains unknown. An Oncomine TCR Beta short-read assay was used to sequence the DNA from cultured CD4+ T cells. Using its own MiXCR run on the PCR reads, TCRdb lists one record per CDR3 protein. The repertoire holds under 20,000 distinct CDR3 sequences, with around 38% as singletons. Input material: cultured CD4+ T cells from blood. The receptors shown here come from a human donor with COVID-19.

The rearrangement uses TRBV6-1 and TRBJ2-7, with TRBD2 identical over 9 bases. With 3 bases clipped from V and 3 bases from J, the junction kept 6 bases outside the gene matches. The CDR3 contains 15 residues. Germline V gives CDR1 MNHNS, CDR2 SASEGT. The CDR3 region is CASSDSQLAGYEQYF. DNA for the CDR3: TGTGCCAGCAGTGATTCTCAACTAGCGGGCTACGAGCAGTACTTC.

The chain carries TRBV19 and TRBJ1-1; a weak D match, TRBD1 (6 bases). Germline V gene data show CDR1 as LNHDA and CDR2 as SQIVND (reference sequence). Trimming removed 7 bases from V and 1 base from J, with 13 bases in between. The CDR3 has 14 amino acids. CDR3 nucleotides: TGTGCCAGTACCCTCCCCAGGGGGAACACTGAAGCTTTCTTT. This translates into CASTLPRGNTEAFF. The full variable domain, in which reference TRBV19 and TRBJ1-1 provide the parts outside the CDR3, is DGGITQSPKYLFRKEGQNVTLSCEQNLNHDAMYWYRQDPGQGLRLIYYSQIVNDFQKGDIAEGYSVSREKKESFPLTVTSAQKNPTAFYLCASTLPRGNTEAFFGQGTRLTVV.

This clonotype was detected only a few times. The V and J genes are TRBV6-1 and TRBJ2-2, with 9 bases identical to TRBD1. The CDR3 loop spans 15 amino acids. CDR1 MNHNS and CDR2 SASEGT come from the germline V gene. With V trimmed by 6 bases and J by 0 bases, 2 bases remained unmatched. The DNA of the CDR3 is TGTGCCAGCAGCCGGGACAGGGCGAACACCGGGGAGCTGTTTTTT. It translates to CASSRDRANTGELFF.

This clonotype was found a few times. The gene calls are TRBV7-2 and TRBJ2-1, with 12 bases matching TRBD2. The DNA end is a closer match to TRBJ2-7, so the J assignment may be wrong. CDR1 and CDR2 from the germline V gene are SGHTA and FQGNSA. The length of the CDR3 is 13 residues. The CDR3 nucleotides read TGTGCCAGCAGGCTGACTAGCGGGGGAATGCAGTACTTC. Protein sequence: CASRLTSGGMQYF.

This clonotype was found a few times. This chain links TRBV6-1 with TRBJ2-3; 9 bases match TRBD2. Germline V gene sequence: CDR1 MNHNS, CDR2 SASEGT. The CDR3 covers 15 residues. V was pared by 6 bases and J by 0 bases, with 4 bases of the junction left unmatched. CDR3 DNA: TGTGCCAGCAGCCGACTAGCGGTGAGCACAGATACGCAGTATTTT. It translates to CASSRLAVSTDTQYF.

The J gene is TRBJ1-1, the V gene TRBV11-2, with 8 bases fitting TRBD1. The CDR3 covers 16 residues. The V gene end was trimmed by 5 bases and the J gene end by 0 bases; junction bases not matched to a gene: 8. Germline assignment: CDR1 SGHAT and CDR2 FQNNGV. Here the CDR3 reads CASSQGAMVVNTEAFF. The CDR3 DNA sequence: TGTGCCAGCAGCCAGGGGGCGATGGTGGTGAACACTGAAGCTTTCTTT.

This clonotype was counted a few times. This rearrangement joins TRBV7-2 to TRBJ1-2, with D perhaps TRBD1 (6 bases). The CDR3 covers 14 residues. Germline CDR1 SGHTA, CDR2 FQGNSA. The V gene lost 7 bases and the J gene lost 3 bases, with 15 bases spanning the gap. The CDR3 DNA reads TGTGCCAGCACCACGGGGGGGCTCGACTATGGCTACACCTTC. Amino acid sequence: CASTTGGLDYGYTF.

This clonotype has a handful of counts. Here the CDR3 DNA reads TGCAGTGCTCGGATTCCCAGGGGGCGCGAAAATTCACCCCTCCACTTT. Translation: CSARIPRGRENSPLHF. This rearrangement joins TRBV20-1 to TRBJ1-6; 8 bases match TRBD1. V lost 5 bases to trimming and J lost 7 bases; unmatched junction nucleotides: 13. Germline assignment: CDR1 DFQATT and CDR2 SNEGSKA (reference sequence). The CDR3 loop spans 16 amino acids.

This chain uses TRBV6-5 with TRBJ2-1; TRBD2 matches at 10 bases. This CDR3 contains 15 residues. V was clipped by 3 bases and J by 10 bases; unmatched bases: 9. Germline CDR1 and CDR2: MNHEY and SVGAGI. CDR3 sequence reads: CASSYQAGGPWEQFF. As DNA, the CDR3 is TGTGCCAGCAGTTATCAAGCGGGGGGGCCTTGGGAGCAGTTCTTC.

This clonotype occurred a few times. The rearrangement links TRBV12-5 to TRBJ1-2; D is possibly TRBD1 (6 bases). This CDR3 is 13 amino acids long. V was shortened by 7 bases and J by 3 bases, with 12 bases between the two germline ends. The germline CDR1 and CDR2 sequences are LGHNT and FRNRAP. The CDR3 is CASASGGYYGYTF. CDR3 sequence (DNA): TGTGCTAGTGCCTCGGGGGGCTACTATGGCTACACCTTC. The complete variable domain, with remaining parts taken from reference TRBV12-5 and TRBJ1-2, reads DARVTQTPRHKVTEMGQEVTMRCQPILGHNTVFWYRQTMMQGLELLAYFRNRAPLDDSGMPKDRFSAEMPDATLATLKIQPSEPRDSAVYFCASASGGYYGYTFGSGTRLTVV.

This clonotype was detected a few times. V and J are TRBV24-1 and TRBJ2-7, with D unresolved. The CDR3 is 13 amino acids. Germline V gene sequence: CDR1 KGHDR, CDR2 SFDVKD. V lost 0 bases to trimming and J lost 5 bases, with 7 bases between them. The CDR3 region is CATSDLGWDEQYF. The CDR3 coding sequence is TGTGCCACCAGTGATTTGGGATGGGACGAGCAGTACTTC.